The clone carrying this T cell receptor (beta chain) showed up just a few times. This sample was included in a study of patients and donors after allogeneic stem cell transplantation. This CDR3 has 13 residues. Per germline, CDR1 MNHNY and CDR2 SVGAGI (reference sequence). V lost 6 bases and J 10 bases, leaving 13 bases between the germline ends. TCRdb reprocessed the RT-PCR reads with MiXCR, giving one entry per CDR3 protein. The data show hundreds of thousands of distinct CDR3 sequences, approximately 14% seen once. The receptor was derived from a human donor who was either an allogeneic HSCT recipient or a stem cell or donor lymphocyte infusion donor (not recorded which). It is not recorded whose cells these are; they may come from a transplant donor. The sample taken for sequencing was blood, either unsorted or a sorted T cell fraction (not recorded which). The rearrangement links TRBV6-6 to TRBJ1-6; D is uncertain. CDR3 region: CASSLQANSPLHF. Written as DNA, the CDR3 is TGTGCCAGCAGCCTGCAGGCGAACTCACCCCTCCACTTT.